A selection of T cell receptor beta chains follows, all from one sample in a study of tumor-infiltrating lymphocytes in primary liver carcinoma. Using its own MiXCR run on the multiplex PCR reads, TCRdb lists one record per CDR3 protein. The table includes about 190,000 distinct CDR3 sequences, just under 85% detected once. The specimen was tumor tissue from primary liver carcinoma. All receptors derive from a man aged 35 to 55 with primary liver carcinoma and hepatitis B virus infection. The conserved cysteine and the conserved F or W are not part of the CDR3 here. Rows give clone size only sometimes, using once, few, many, or a class for an expanded clone.

v_gene	j_gene	abundance	CDR3aa
TRBV6-6	TRBJ2-5	.	AGSQWGLLTSGRAVETQY
TRBV29-1	TRBJ2-5	.	SAPFPEGETQY
TRBV11-3	TRBJ2-3	.	ASGLAHRDTRY
TRBV5-5	TRBJ1-2	many	ASIRTGGNYGYT
TRBV11-3	TRBJ1-5	once	ISSLDLGMAQPQH
TRBV6-6	TRBJ1-4	.	VSSNRDRRRGEKLF
TRBV10-1	TRBJ2-2	.	ASREDASGAGKLF
TRBV28	TRBJ2-7	.	ASSPTDRTDNEQY
TRBV6-1	TRBJ2-1	.	TSSRKGSGDWNEQF
TRBV6-1	TRBJ1-5	.	ASIIVLGGTQL
TRBV5-6	TRBJ2-2	few	ASSWGQTNTEELF
TRBV9	TRBJ2-3	many	ASSVGTDTQY
TRBV5-1	TRBJ1-1	.	ANHPGQNEMNTEAF
TRBV7-8	TRBJ2-3	.	ASSSPGTRGRSTQY
TRBV11-2	TRBJ2-7	.	VSSLEPIGSWVEQY
TRBV29-1	TRBJ1-1	.	SVRYGWGMNTEAF
TRBV29-1	TRBJ2-7	.	SVDQDNSYEQY
TRBV6-2/TRBV6-3	TRBJ2-5	.	ASSPLLARGETQY
TRBV5-1	TRBJ2-1	.	ASSMREGNSGGAYNEQF
TRBV28	TRBJ2-3	.	DSSPGAGEGDTQY
TRBV5-5	TRBJ2-2	.	ASRLYAGELF
TRBV7-9	TRBJ2-7	.	DSGRSAAGPEHY
TRBV5-1	TRBJ2-2	.	ASSTRQTNTGESF
TRBV7-2	TRBJ2-7	.	ASSRSIAGVGEQY
TRBV6-6	TRBJ1-2	once	ASMGIGWDYGYT